Listed below are T cell receptor beta chains from one sample, sequenced in a study of T-cell reconstitution after alpha-beta-depleted transplantation in children. TCRdb analysed the PCR reads with MiXCR anew, one entry per CDR3 protein. The sample lists about 460,000 distinct CDR3 sequences; about an eighth were seen once. The specimen comprised PBMCs, mostly from graft donor cells, sampled 180 days after TCRalphabeta/CD19-depleted stem cell transplant. The receptors stem from a female patient aged 2-9 years who had a stem cell transplant for aplastic anemia, so the T cells may come from the graft donor. The CDR3 runs from the conserved cysteine through the conserved F or W.

j_gene	v_gene	CDR3aa
TRBJ2-2	TRBV7-7	CASSSGQGRAGELFF
TRBJ2-3	TRBV13	CASRERVNTDTQYF
TRBJ2-1	TRBV28	CASSLSRGRGNEQFF
TRBJ2-1	TRBV4-3	CASSPLLLRNEQFF
TRBJ2-3	TRBV5-5	CASSLALAGVDTQYF
TRBJ2-2	TRBV6-5	CASSTSGRSTGELFF
TRBJ1-2	TRBV5-1	CASSSLSDPNYGYTF
TRBJ1-2	TRBV29-1	CSATKGYRAGPDGYTF
TRBJ2-7	TRBV20-1	CSAGTSSYEQYF
TRBJ1-1	TRBV20-1	CSAMDRATEAFF
TRBJ2-7	TRBV20-1	CSASRTGGYEQYF
TRBJ2-1	TRBV20-1	CSALRAALNNEQFF
TRBJ2-3	TRBV18	CASSPPNSQGRSDTQYF
TRBJ2-5	TRBV5-1	CASGGRGGEETQYF
TRBJ1-2	TRBV12-3/TRBV12-4	CASSRMTGYTF
TRBJ2-7	TRBV12-3/TRBV12-4	CASSFGASYEQYF
TRBJ2-3	TRBV5-5	CASSFPDSTDTQYF
TRBJ1-1	TRBV5-6	CASSLVSGRRNTEAFF
TRBJ1-1	TRBV7-9	CASSRSGGPTPGAFF
TRBJ1-5	TRBV11-2	CASSRDRARPQHF
TRBJ1-3	TRBV12-3/TRBV12-4	CASSSTGRSSGNTIYF
TRBJ2-1	TRBV20-1	CSATPGTVYTEQFF
TRBJ2-7	TRBV10-3	CAISDYWLGYEQYF
TRBJ1-4	TRBV6-5	CASSYRAHEIATNEKLFF
TRBJ2-3	TRBV6-4	CASSDGDGREGRTDTQYF
TRBJ2-2	TRBV9	CASSPRTSGSGELFF
TRBJ1-4	TRBV7-2	CASSLGALGGRDEKLFF
TRBJ1-2	TRBV7-9	CASSLPRPYGYTF
TRBJ1-1	TRBV28	CASSTTGRRKAFF
TRBJ2-1	TRBV20-1	CSAPRWNEQFF
TRBJ2-1	TRBV12-3/TRBV12-4	CASIHGTSYNEQFF
TRBJ2-3	TRBV29-1	CSVVQGAGDTQYF
TRBJ2-3	TRBV5-1	CASSSGLGGQYF
TRBJ1-5	TRBV6-5	CASSYQFNQPQHF
TRBJ2-3	TRBV28	CATRLAGANTQYF
TRBJ2-5	TRBV7-6	CASSLAPWAGGRQETQYF
TRBJ1-1	TRBV12-3/TRBV12-4	CASHVWGGPVEAFF
TRBJ2-3	TRBV23-1	CASSLGTVCCTDTQYF
TRBJ2-5	TRBV5-1	CASSPVRQGARPYQETQYF
TRBJ1-1	TRBV29-1	CSVAPYVSRMSTEAFF
TRBJ1-1	TRBV12-3/TRBV12-4	CASTRGQFTEAFF
TRBJ2-3	TRBV18	CASSSTGSDTQYF
TRBJ1-5	TRBV7-2	CASSLERGPNQPQHF
TRBJ2-3	TRBV5-1	CASSWNPRQGTDTQYF
TRBJ2-5	TRBV10-3	CAISGFRGRKTQYF
TRBJ2-1	TRBV5-5	CASSFLDLNNNEQFF
TRBJ2-1	TRBV7-2	CASSVVSNEQFF
TRBJ2-5	TRBV5-1	CASSLTGDAETQYF
TRBJ1-5	TRBV19	CASSIENQPQHF
TRBJ2-7	TRBV2	CASRMDRGAYEQYF
TRBJ2-1	TRBV7-2	CASSPVRYNEQFF
TRBJ2-5	TRBV27	CASNPSAGRYETQYF
TRBJ1-2	TRBV12-3/TRBV12-4	CASNTGGSRYGYTF
TRBJ2-1	TRBV4-3	CASSPRVNSGSIYEQFF
TRBJ2-5	TRBV28	CASSFVSRGETQYF
TRBJ1-5	TRBV19	CASSRGFQPQHF
TRBJ2-3	TRBV19	CASSPGPLSDTQYF
TRBJ2-4	TRBV28	CAMKDRTKNIQYF
TRBJ2-4	TRBV28	CASSLRAGNIQYF
TRBJ2-5	TRBV7-9	CASRPPGTETQYF